Shown below are 29 T cell receptor beta chains from a single sample sequenced in a study of OX40 agonist ivuxolimab in advanced cancers. Generated by immunoSEQ multiplex PCR, the TCRdb table keeps only in-frame clones and is missing some. The sample carries around 99,000 clones, about 90% recorded once. The material was CD4+ or CD8+ T cells sorted from blood, obtained in a trial of the OX40 agonist ivuxolimab. The receptors shown here come from an adult with an advanced solid tumor such as melanoma, head and neck, liver or kidney cancer.

The rearrangement joins TRBV5-3 to TRBJ2-5, with 9 bases fitting TRBD2. TRBV5-3 falls under the ORF class, with uncertain function. The CDR3 loop spans 14 amino acids. V was clipped by 9 bases and J by 3 bases; unmatched bases: 9. CDR3 coding DNA: TGTGCCACGGGTAGGAGCGGGAGGAAAGAGACCCAGTACTTC. It yields the protein CATGRSGRKETQYF.

V and J are TRBV5-1 and TRBJ2-1; 7 bases line up with TRBD1. This CDR3 contains 15 residues. Germline V gives CDR1 SGHRS, CDR2 YFSETQ. The V and J ends lost 4 bases and 2 bases, in that order; junction bases with no gene match: 6. The CDR3 loop reads CASSPGQATYNEQFF. The CDR3 nucleotides are TGCGCCAGCAGCCCCGGACAGGCTACCTACAATGAGCAGTTCTTC.

The V and J genes are TRBV9 and TRBJ1-6; D not resolved. V dropped 3 bases and J dropped 5 bases, with 9 bases sitting between them. Germline V gene data show CDR1 as SGDLS and CDR2 as YYNGEE. The CDR3 spans 14 residues. The CDR3 spells CASSARVNNSPLHF. DNA for the CDR3: TGTGCCAGCAGCGCACGGGTCAATAATTCACCCCTCCACTTT.

This chain connects TRBV19 to TRBJ2-6; no clear D gene. V dropped 9 bases and J dropped 9 bases, with 12 bases sitting between them. The CDR3 has 12 amino acids. The germline gives CDR1 LNHDA, CDR2 SQIVND (reference sequence). For the CDR3, the DNA is TGTGCCAGCGGCGGCCCTAACAACGTCCTGACTTTC. Translated: CASGGPNNVLTF.

The chain is built from TRBV6-5 and TRBJ2-7, with D maybe TRBD2 (6 bases). V was trimmed by 6 bases and J by 0 bases, leaving 12 bases between them. The CDR3 extends over 14 amino acids. Germline CDR1 is MNHEY and CDR2 is SVGAGI. CDR3 sequence: CASSLARSSYEQYF. The CDR3 nucleotides are TGTGCCAGCAGCCTAGCGAGAAGCTCCTACGAGCAGTACTTC.

The rearrangement joins TRBV19 to TRBJ2-3; 8 bases are shared with TRBD2. The CDR3 totals 18 residues. The ends lost 3 bases at V and 6 bases at J; junction bases unmatched: 17. The V gene's germline CDR1 is LNHDA and CDR2 SQIVND (reference sequence). The CDR3 nucleotides are TGTGCCAGTAGTATTTTGGGCCCCGGGACTAGTAAGGCGGATACGCAGTATTTT. Protein product: CASSILGPGTSKADTQYF.

V and J are TRBV28 and TRBJ1-2; perhaps TRBD1 as D (5 bases). Germline V lookup: CDR1 MDHEN, CDR2 SYDVKM. Trimming took 4 bases from V and 8 from J, leaving 23 bases between them. The CDR3 covers 16 residues. Here the CDR3 reads CASSYPSPLGTDGYTF. CDR3 DNA sequence: TGTGCCAGCAGTTACCCCTCCCCTCTCGGGACGGACGGCTACACCTTC.

V and J are TRBV30 and TRBJ1-1; TRBD1 agrees at 8 bases. Germline loops: CDR1 GTSNPN, CDR2 SVGIG (reference sequence). The CDR3 extends over 14 amino acids. The trim removed 0 bases at V and 1 base at J, leaving 1 base unmatched. The CDR3 sequence is CAWSVGTGNTEAFF. CDR3 bases: TGTGCCTGGAGTGTAGGGACAGGGAACACTGAAGCTTTCTTT.

The chain combines TRBV2 with TRBJ2-1; 7 nucleotides match TRBD2. After removal of 3 bases from V and 8 bases from J, the junction contained 7 bases not matched to a gene. Looked up from germline, CDR1 is SNHLY and CDR2 is FYNNEI. The CDR3 totals 14 residues. CDR3 loop: CASSDPTSLDEQFF. The CDR3 DNA reads TGTGCCAGCAGTGACCCGACTAGCTTGGATGAGCAGTTCTTC.

The rearrangement uses TRBV5-1 and TRBJ2-1, with D possibly being TRBD1 or TRBD2 (7 bases each). V lost 0 bases to trimming and J lost 7 bases, with 14 bases between them. The germline V gene encodes CDR1 SGHRS and CDR2 YFSETQ. This CDR3 comprises 15 residues. CDR3 nucleotide sequence: TGCGCCAGCAGCTTGGCTACTCAGGGGGGGAATGAGCAGTTCTTC. It is translated as CASSLATQGGNEQFF.

The J gene is TRBJ1-2, the V gene TRBV7-2, with D uncertain. Trimming left V 6 bases short and J 5 bases short, with 19 bases between. This CDR3 comprises 15 residues. The germline V gene encodes CDR1 SGHTA and CDR2 FQGNSA. As DNA, the CDR3 is TGTGCCAGCAGGCTAGCTCCCTGGACGGCTTATGGCTACACCTTC. Translating it yields CASRLAPWTAYGYTF.

The chain couples TRBV5-1 to TRBJ1-4; D possibly corresponds to TRBD1 (5 bases). V lost 2 bases and J lost 5, with 10 bases in between. Germline V gives CDR1 SGHRS, CDR2 YFSETQ. CDR3 length: 14 amino acids. CDR3 region: CASSLWGPNEKLFF. CDR3 DNA sequence: TGCGCCAGCAGCTTATGGGGACCCAATGAAAAACTGTTTTTT.

This clone was seen just once. The genes are TRBV4-1 and TRBJ1-1, with a weak D call TRBD1 (5 bases). Germline V lookup: CDR1 MGHRA, CDR2 YSYEKL. CDR3 length equals 18 residues. Trimming took off 0 bases at V and 0 bases at J, with 17 bases between the two ends. The CDR3 DNA reads TGCGCCAGCAGCCAAGAAGGTCAGGGCCTATTAATGAACACTGAAGCTTTCTTT. Translated, it gives CASSQEGQGLLMNTEAFF.

This clone was recorded a few times. V is TRBV7-9 and J is TRBJ1-1; D is unclear. CDR1 is SEHNR, CDR2 FQNEAQ, per germline (reference sequence). V lost 1 base and J 3 bases, leaving 6 bases between the germline ends. The CDR3 is 13 residues long. CDR3: CASSLVSDTEAFF. The CDR3, as DNA: TGTGCCAGCAGCTTAGTGTCGGACACTGAAGCTTTCTTT.

This chain connects TRBV28 to TRBJ1-2, with a possible D match to TRBD1 (6 bases). Germline assignment: CDR1 MDHEN and CDR2 SYDVKM. The CDR3 consists of 16 residues. V lost 10 bases to trimming and J lost 0 bases, with 21 bases between them. The CDR3 loop is CATTFSGGTANYGYTF. In DNA, the CDR3 is TGTGCCACCACTTTCTCCGGGGGCACAGCTAACTATGGCTACACCTTC.

As to this clone: The junction differs from germline at one of its ends, possibly a read error. The rearrangement uses TRBV29-1 and TRBJ2-3, with no clear D. The CDR3 sequence is 8 residues long. The germline V gene encodes CDR1 SQVTM and CDR2 ANQGSEA. In DNA form, the CDR3 reads TGCAGCGTTGAAGACTGGCATTTT. This translates into CSVEDWHF.

The V and J genes are TRBV7-9 and TRBJ2-1, with TRBD2 identical over 7 bases. The V gene's germline CDR1 is SEHNR and CDR2 FQNEAQ (reference sequence). J lost 2 bases, V lost 6 bases, and 7 bases had no gene match. The CDR3 covers 15 residues. The CDR3 DNA sequence: TGTGCCAGCAGGCGCGGGAGAGCTACCTACAATGAGCAGTTCTTC. Translation: CASRRGRATYNEQFF.

This CDR3 is CASSLGFGSSTYEQYF. DNA for the CDR3: TGCGCCAGCAGCTTGGGTTTCGGGAGTTCGACCTACGAGCAGTACTTC. V and J are TRBV5-1 and TRBJ2-7, with TRBD2 as a possible D gene (6 bases). Germline V lookup: CDR1 SGHRS, CDR2 YFSETQ. There are 16 residues in the CDR3. Trimming left V 0 bases short and J 2 bases short, with 15 bases between. Together with reference TRBV5-1 and TRBJ2-7, the CDR3 gives the full variable domain: KAGVTQTPRYLIKTRGQQVTLSCSPISGHRSVSWYQQTPGQGLQFLFEYFSETQRNKGNFPGRFSGRQFSNSRSEMNVSTLELGDSALYLCASSLGFGSSTYEQYFGPGTRLTVT.

The chain carries TRBV29-1 and TRBJ2-1, with a weak D call TRBD2 (6 bases). Germline lookup yields CDR1 SQVTM and CDR2 ANQGSEA. The CDR3 covers 11 residues. Trimming cost V 7 bases and J 4 bases, with 8 bases left between them. The CDR3 region is CSGGLYNEQFF. The CDR3, as DNA: TGCAGCGGGGGACTTTACAATGAGCAGTTCTTC.

The chain carries TRBV5-1 and TRBJ1-3; no clear D gene. The germline V gene encodes CDR1 SGHRS and CDR2 YFSETQ. The germline V and J ends were trimmed by 0 bases and 3 bases, with 1 base remaining between them. The length of the CDR3 is 12 residues. CDR3 bases: TGCGCCAGCAGCTTGGATGGAAACACCATATATTTT. Amino acid sequence: CASSLDGNTIYF.

The chain is built from TRBV10-3 and TRBJ1-2; D is undetermined. This CDR3 has 13 amino acids. The ends were cut back, 3 bases at V and 2 bases at J, with 7 bases in the middle. Germline values: CDR1 ENHRY, CDR2 SYGVKD. CDR3 in DNA: TGTGCCATCAGTGAAGACACCAACTATGGCTACACCTTC. Protein product: CAISEDTNYGYTF.

The chain has TRBV9 and TRBJ2-2; D tentatively reads TRBD1 or TRBD2 (5 bases each). Trimming stripped 3 bases from V and 6 bases from J, with 18 bases between. Per the germline V gene, CDR1 is SGDLS and CDR2 is YYNGEE. The CDR3 runs 16 residues. In DNA form, the CDR3 reads TGTGCCAGCAGCGAGGGACCGCCAATGCCGGCCGGGGAGCTGTTTTTT. Translated, it gives CASSEGPPMPAGELFF.

V is TRBV5-1 and J is TRBJ2-3; 8 nucleotides match TRBD2. J was trimmed by 6 bases and V by 1 base; bases with no gene match: 10. The CDR3 has 16 amino acids. Per the germline V gene, CDR1 is SGHRS and CDR2 is YFSETQ. As DNA, the CDR3 is TGCGCCAGCAGCTTGTCTGGGGCTAGCGGGTCGGATACGCAGTATTTT. Its protein is CASSLSGASGSDTQYF.

This chain joins TRBV5-8 and TRBJ1-1; possibly TRBD1 for D (5 bases). V was trimmed by 2 bases and J by 8 bases, leaving 13 bases between them. Germline values: CDR1 SGHTS, CDR2 YDEGEE. This CDR3 has 13 amino acids. This CDR3 is CASSLILRGEAFF. As DNA, the CDR3 is TGTGCCAGCAGCTTAATTTTGCGGGGGGAAGCTTTCTTT.

Note on this clone: Other DNA sequences from this sample encode an identical CDR3 as well. CDR3 nucleotide sequence: TGTGCCAGCAGTGATCGACAGGGGGGGGAAAAACTGTTTTTT. This translates into CASSDRQGGEKLFF. The V gene is TRBV28, the J gene TRBJ1-4, with TRBD1 matching over 9 bases. Per the germline V gene, CDR1 is MDHEN and CDR2 is SYDVKM. V was clipped by 5 bases and J by 8 bases; unmatched bases: 6. The CDR3 sequence is 14 residues long.

The chain uses TRBV5-8 and TRBJ2-5, with D possibly matching TRBD1 (5 bases). The CDR3 runs 14 residues. Germline V gene sequence: CDR1 SGHTS, CDR2 YDEGEE. Trimming removed 4 bases from V and 1 base from J, with 11 bases in between. The CDR3 nucleotides read TGTGCCAGCAGCCCCCGGACACGCCAAGAGACCCAGTACTTC. It encodes CASSPRTRQETQYF.

This chain joins TRBV30 and TRBJ2-1, with unresolved D. Between the trimmed V and J ends, which lost 4 bases and 1 base, there was a span of 14 bases. In germline, CDR1 is GTSNPN, CDR2 SVGIG (reference sequence). The CDR3 consists of 15 residues. The CDR3 here is CAWKDDPRSYNEQFF. CDR3 coding DNA: TGTGCCTGGAAGGACGACCCCAGGTCCTACAATGAGCAGTTCTTC.

The chain employs TRBV27 and TRBJ1-5, with 7 bases identical to TRBD1. After removal of 4 bases from V and 5 bases from J, the junction contained 8 bases not matched to a gene. Germline CDR1 MNHEY, CDR2 SMNVEV (reference sequence). The CDR3 runs to 15 residues. The CDR3 sequence is CASSSLTGPDQPQHF. CDR3 sequence (DNA): TGTGCCAGCAGTTCCCTGACAGGGCCAGATCAGCCCCAGCATTTT.

The chain uses TRBV7-6 and TRBJ2-1; 7 bases align to TRBD2. The V segment lost 5 bases and the J segment 9 bases; nucleotides outside the gene matches: 4. Germline-derived CDR1 and CDR2 are SGHVS and FNYEAQ. The CDR3 is 12 residues long. The CDR3 spells CASSQTSFEQFF. Written as DNA, the CDR3 is TGTGCCAGCAGCCAGACTAGCTTTGAGCAGTTCTTC.